The 25 T cell receptor beta chains presented below share a single source sample, sequenced in a study of CD8+ T cells in alopecia areata. Extracted RNA was reverse transcribed, and the resulting cDNA served as sequencing template. Libraries were prepared by immunoSEQ multiplex PCR; TCRdb keeps only in-frame clonotypes and omits some of them. The data contain some 130,000 clones, more than 40% of them singletons. This specimen consisted of CD8+ T cells sorted from blood, obtained at week 0. These receptors were taken from a human donor with alopecia areata.

This clone turned up a few times. V gene TRBV4-1 combines with J gene TRBJ1-1; no clear D gene. This CDR3 spans 13 amino acids. Germline loops: CDR1 MGHRA, CDR2 YSYEKL. Trimming left V 5 bases short and J 5 bases short, with 12 bases between. Here the CDR3 DNA reads TGCGCCAGCAGCATTCGAGGGCTGACTGAAGCTTTCTTT. It codes for CASSIRGLTEAFF.

This chain joins TRBV7-9 and TRBJ1-2; no firm D call. The CDR3 spans 19 residues. Trimming took off 1 base at V and 3 bases at J, with 24 bases between the two ends. Germline CDR1 SEHNR, CDR2 FQNEAQ (reference sequence). The CDR3 bases are TGTGCCAGCAGCTTAGTGGCGGGCCGATCACAAAAGGGCTACTATGGCTACACCTTC. Amino acid sequence: CASSLVAGRSQKGYYGYTF.

Here the CDR3 reads CAWSPDRDYEQYF. The CDR3, as DNA: TGTGCCTGGAGTCCGGACAGGGACTACGAGCAGTACTTC. V is TRBV30 and J is TRBJ2-7; 8 positions match TRBD1. Germline CDR1 GTSNPN, CDR2 SVGIG (reference sequence). The trim removed 2 bases at V and 3 bases at J, leaving 3 bases unmatched. The CDR3 has 13 residues.

This chain joins TRBV14 and TRBJ2-1; the D gene is possibly TRBD2 (5 bases). The germline V gene encodes CDR1 SGHDN and CDR2 FVKESK. Trimming took off 4 bases at V and 3 bases at J, with 10 bases between the two ends. CDR3 length: 14 amino acids. CDR3 sequence: CASSPQEVYNEQFF. The CDR3, as DNA: TGTGCCAGCAGCCCCCAGGAGGTCTACAATGAGCAGTTCTTC.

This chain connects TRBV18 to TRBJ2-7; D unresolved. Trimming removed 3 bases from V and 4 bases from J, with 28 bases in between. CDR3 length: 19 residues. Germline values: CDR1 KGHSH, CDR2 LQKENI. CDR3 residues: CASSPTHLRAIFPRYEQYF. The CDR3 DNA reads as TGTGCCAGCTCACCTACCCACTTAAGGGCCATTTTTCCACGGTACGAGCAGTACTTC.

This clone was detected once. This chain joins TRBV7-6 and TRBJ2-7; D may match TRBD1 or TRBD2 (5 bases each). This CDR3 spans 17 amino acids. The germline V gene encodes CDR1 SGHVS and CDR2 FNYEAQ. The V end lost 1 base, the J end lost 2 bases, and 18 bases lay between the germline ends. As DNA, the CDR3 is TGTGCCAGCAGCTTAGATGGCCGGGGCAGAAGCACCTACGAGCAGTACTTC. Encoded protein: CASSLDGRGRSTYEQYF.

This clone was counted between two and nine times. V gene TRBV6-5 combines with J gene TRBJ1-5, with 7 bases lining up with TRBD1. Germline V gene lookup returns CDR1 MNHEY and CDR2 SVGAGI. CDR3 size: 14 residues. With 4 bases clipped from V and 2 bases from J, the junction kept 2 bases outside the gene matches. The CDR3 is CASSLGQRNQPQHF. The CDR3 bases are TGTGCCAGCAGTTTGGGACAGCGCAATCAGCCCCAGCATTTT.

This chain links TRBV7-8 with TRBJ2-2, with D unresolved. The CDR3 loop spans 13 amino acids. Germline loops: CDR1 SGHVS, CDR2 FQNEAQ. V was clipped by 2 bases and J by 7 bases, with 8 bases between them. The CDR3 is CASSLTLGGELFF. In nucleotides, the CDR3 is TGTGCCAGCAGCTTAACTTTGGGCGGGGAGCTGTTTTTT.

J is TRBJ2-1 and V is TRBV15, with D perhaps matching TRBD2 (5 bases). The CDR3 runs 14 residues. Looked up from germline, CDR1 is LNHNV and CDR2 is YYDKDF (reference sequence). Trimming shortened V by 8 bases and J by 0 bases, and 11 bases separated the two germline ends. The CDR3 nucleotides are TGTGCCACCGTAGAAGGGAGCTCCTACAATGAGCAGTTCTTC. This sequence encodes CATVEGSSYNEQFF.

V and J are TRBV29-1 and TRBJ2-5; D remains ambiguous. There are 12 residues in the CDR3. CDR1 SQVTM and CDR2 ANQGSEA come from the germline V gene. Trimming removed 5 bases at V and 7 bases at J, with 14 bases between. The CDR3 reads CSVRRMDVTQYF. CDR3 nucleotide sequence: TGCAGCGTTCGGCGGATGGATGTGACCCAGTACTTC.

This clone is labeled large. This chain connects TRBV7-8 to TRBJ2-5; D unresolved. V shed 1 base and J shed 1 base, with 10 bases lying between them. Germline V CDR1 and CDR2: SGHVS, FQNEAQ. This CDR3 is 15 amino acids long. CDR3 DNA sequence: TGTGCCAGCAGCTTAGTGGGCCTGAGCCAAGAGACCCAGTACTTC. Translation: CASSLVGLSQETQYF.

This sequence joins TRBV14 and TRBJ2-3, with 8 bases lining up with TRBD1. There are 16 residues in the CDR3. The V gene's germline CDR1 is SGHDN and CDR2 FVKESK. Germline trimming cut 3 bases from V and 1 base from J; bases unmatched to any gene: 6. CDR3 sequence: CASSQAPGQGTDTQYF. The CDR3 region has the DNA TGTGCCAGCAGCCAGGCCCCGGGACAGGGCACAGATACGCAGTATTTT.

The chain is built from TRBV2 and TRBJ2-7; D possibly corresponds to TRBD2 (5 bases). V lost 3 bases and J 4 bases, leaving 16 bases between the germline ends. There are 15 residues in the CDR3. Germline V gene lookup returns CDR1 SNHLY and CDR2 FYNNEI. CDR3 DNA sequence: TGTGCCAGCAGTGAGCTTAGGCCCTCGGGGTACGAGCAGTACTTC. This translates into CASSELRPSGYEQYF.

This chain links TRBV7-8 with TRBJ1-5; 7 bases agree with TRBD1. V was pared by 6 bases and J by 1 base, with 12 bases of the junction left unmatched. This CDR3 is 17 amino acids long. Germline CDR1 and CDR2: SGHVS and FQNEAQ. Here the CDR3 reads CASSLMQDRRSNQPQHF. CDR3 bases: TGTGCCAGCAGTCTTATGCAGGACAGGAGGAGCAATCAGCCCCAGCATTTT.

In the case of this clone: The junction departs from the called germline gene at one end, perhaps through a read error. The V and J genes are TRBV9 and TRBJ2-7, with 10 bases lining up with TRBD2. Germline V lookup: CDR1 SGDLS, CDR2 YYNGEE. The CDR3 has 15 residues. The CDR3 reads CASSVAGGGSYEQYF. The CDR3 DNA is TGTGCCAGCAGTGTAGCGGGGGGCGGCTCCTACGAGCAGTACTTC.

V usage is TRBV29-1 and J usage is TRBJ2-4, with D tentatively TRBD1 (6 bases). CDR1 and CDR2 from the germline V gene are SQVTM and ANQGSEA. The CDR3 sequence is 15 residues long. V gave up 6 bases and J gave up 2 bases, with 17 bases separating them. CDR3 residues: CSVDIRGLTKNIQYF. In DNA form, the CDR3 reads TGCAGCGTCGACATCAGGGGTCTCACCAAAAACATTCAGTACTTC.

The chain links TRBV29-1 to TRBJ2-2; D is possibly TRBD2 (5 bases). The CDR3 length is 14 residues. CDR1 and CDR2 (germline): SQVTM, ANQGSEA. Trimming left V 5 bases short and J 4 bases short, with 14 bases between. The CDR3 bases are TGCAGCGTTAGCGGTCCTTCGGGCACCGGGGAGCTGTTTTTT. This codes for CSVSGPSGTGELFF.

Relative to its sample, this clone is medium-sized. The V gene is TRBV2, the J gene TRBJ2-7; 7 bases fit TRBD1. V lost 8 bases to trimming and J lost 4 bases; unmatched junction nucleotides: 11. The CDR3 totals 14 residues. From germline, CDR1 is SNHLY and CDR2 FYNNEI. CDR3 loop: CASPRGPPPYEQYF. The CDR3 nucleotides are TGTGCCAGCCCAAGGGGGCCCCCTCCTTACGAGCAGTACTTC.

There are a few counts of this clone. The gene calls are TRBV5-1 and TRBJ2-5; a weak D match, TRBD2 (6 bases). The V and J ends lost 1 base and 4 bases respectively, with 11 bases between them. CDR3 size: 14 residues. Germline assignment: CDR1 SGHRS and CDR2 YFSETQ. The DNA of the CDR3 is TGCGCCAGCAGCTTGAGTCACGGGGGAGAGACCCAGTACTTC. Translation: CASSLSHGGETQYF.

The V gene is TRBV5-6, the J gene TRBJ2-7; 9 positions match TRBD1. The germline CDR1 and CDR2 sequences are SGHDT and YYEEEE. The CDR3 extends over 16 amino acids. V gave up 4 bases and J gave up 6 bases; unmatched junction bases: 14. The CDR3 coding sequence is TGTGCCAGCAGCACCGAAACAGGGGGCGCCCGATCCGAGCAGTACTTC. It specifies CASSTETGGARSEQYF.

The chain uses TRBV27 and TRBJ2-5, with D possibly TRBD2 on 5 matching bases. This CDR3 is 15 amino acids long. Germline loops: CDR1 MNHEY, CDR2 SMNVEV (reference sequence). With 3 bases removed from V and 4 bases from J, the gap between germline ends came to 15 bases. The CDR3: CASSFLGKSRETQYF. In DNA, the CDR3 is TGTGCCAGCAGTTTCCTCGGGAAGAGTCGAGAGACCCAGTACTTC.

The table lists this clone with a few counts. The genes are TRBV19 and TRBJ1-1; D gene unclear. The V gene lost 11 bases and the J gene lost 3 bases, with 10 bases spanning the gap. CDR3 length: 11 amino acids. Germline V gene lookup returns CDR1 LNHDA and CDR2 SQIVND (reference sequence). CDR3 region: CAAKADTEAFF. The DNA for the CDR3 is TGTGCCGCCAAGGCGGACACTGAAGCTTTCTTT.

The V gene is TRBV2, the J gene TRBJ2-3; 8 nucleotides align to TRBD1. Trimming at V came to 6 bases and at J to 6 bases, leaving 11 bases not matched to a gene. This CDR3 contains 15 residues. Germline lookup yields CDR1 SNHLY and CDR2 FYNNEI. In DNA form, the CDR3 reads TGTGCCAGCAGGCCAGGGGGCGCCCCGTCGGATACGCAGTATTTT. Its translation is CASRPGGAPSDTQYF.

This clone was seen more than once but under ten times. This chain joins TRBV13 and TRBJ2-7; TRBD1 matches 8 bases. This CDR3 is 14 amino acids long. After removal of 11 bases from V and 2 bases from J, the junction contained 11 bases not matched to a gene. CDR1 and CDR2 (germline): PRHDT, FYEKMQ (reference sequence). The chain's CDR3 is CASKGGDRPYEQYF. The CDR3 nucleotides read TGTGCCTCCAAGGGTGGGGACAGGCCCTACGAGCAGTACTTC.

The sample holds a few counts of this clone. This chain joins TRBV29-1 and TRBJ2-7, with D uncertain. Trimming cost V 0 bases and J 1 base, with 13 bases left between them. Germline V gene lookup returns CDR1 SQVTM and CDR2 ANQGSEA. The CDR3 totals 15 residues. This chain's CDR3 is CSVEEEAGLSYEQYF. DNA of the CDR3: TGCAGCGTTGAAGAAGAGGCAGGCCTATCCTACGAGCAGTACTTC.